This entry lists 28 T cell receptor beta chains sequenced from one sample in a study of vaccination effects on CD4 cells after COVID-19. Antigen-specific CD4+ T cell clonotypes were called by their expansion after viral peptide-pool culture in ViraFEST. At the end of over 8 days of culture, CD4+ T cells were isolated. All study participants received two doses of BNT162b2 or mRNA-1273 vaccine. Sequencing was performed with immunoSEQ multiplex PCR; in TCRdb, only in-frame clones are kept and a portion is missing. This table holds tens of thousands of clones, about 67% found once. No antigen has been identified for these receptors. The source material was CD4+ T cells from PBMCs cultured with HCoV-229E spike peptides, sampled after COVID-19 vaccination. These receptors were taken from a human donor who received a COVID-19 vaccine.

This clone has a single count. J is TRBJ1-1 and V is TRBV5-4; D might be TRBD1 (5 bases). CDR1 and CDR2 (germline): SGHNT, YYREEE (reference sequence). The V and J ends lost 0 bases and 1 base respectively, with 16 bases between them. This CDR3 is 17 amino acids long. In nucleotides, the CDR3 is TGTGCCAGCAGCTTGGCCCCGACAGCCGGGCAGAACACTGAAGCTTTCTTT. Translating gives CASSLAPTAGQNTEAFF.

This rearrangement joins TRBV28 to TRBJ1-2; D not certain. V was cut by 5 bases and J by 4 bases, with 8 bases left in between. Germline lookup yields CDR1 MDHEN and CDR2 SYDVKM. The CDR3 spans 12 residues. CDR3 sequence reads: CASSQAPYGYTF. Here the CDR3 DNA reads TGTGCCAGCAGTCAGGCCCCCTATGGCTACACCTTC.

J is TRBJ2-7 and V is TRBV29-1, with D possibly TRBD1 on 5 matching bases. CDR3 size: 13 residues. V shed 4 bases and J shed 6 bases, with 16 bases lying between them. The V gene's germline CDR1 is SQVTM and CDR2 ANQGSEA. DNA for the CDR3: TGCAGCGTTGGGCAGGAAAGGGGTGGCGAGCAGTACGTC. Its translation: CSVGQERGGEQYV.

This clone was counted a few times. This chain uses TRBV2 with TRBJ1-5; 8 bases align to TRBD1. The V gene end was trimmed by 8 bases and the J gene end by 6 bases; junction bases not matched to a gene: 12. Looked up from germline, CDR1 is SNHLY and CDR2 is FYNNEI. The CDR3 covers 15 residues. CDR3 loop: CASGVQGALPQPQHF. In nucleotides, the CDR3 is TGTGCCAGCGGGGTCCAGGGGGCTCTACCTCAGCCCCAGCATTTT.

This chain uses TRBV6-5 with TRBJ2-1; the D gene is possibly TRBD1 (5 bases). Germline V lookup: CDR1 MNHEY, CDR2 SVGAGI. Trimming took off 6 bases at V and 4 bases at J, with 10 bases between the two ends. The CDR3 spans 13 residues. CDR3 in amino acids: CASRMDTYNEQFF. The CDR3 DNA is TGTGCCAGCAGAATGGACACGTACAATGAGCAGTTCTTC.

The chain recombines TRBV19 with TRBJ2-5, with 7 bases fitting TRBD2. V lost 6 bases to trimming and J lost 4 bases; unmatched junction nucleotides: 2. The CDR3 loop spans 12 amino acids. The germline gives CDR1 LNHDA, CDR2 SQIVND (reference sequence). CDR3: CASRKRGETQYF. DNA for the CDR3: TGTGCCAGTAGGAAGCGGGGAGAGACCCAGTACTTC. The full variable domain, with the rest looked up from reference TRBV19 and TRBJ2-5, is DGGITQSPKYLFRKEGQNVTLSCEQNLNHDAMYWYRQDPGQGLRLIYYSQIVNDFQKGDIAEGYSVSREKKESFPLTVTSAQKNPTAFYLCASRKRGETQYFGPGTRLLVL.

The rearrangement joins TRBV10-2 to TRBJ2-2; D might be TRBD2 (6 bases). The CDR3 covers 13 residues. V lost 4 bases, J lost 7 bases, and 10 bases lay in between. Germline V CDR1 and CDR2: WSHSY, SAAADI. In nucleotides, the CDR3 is TGCGCCAGCAGTGGGGCGGGGAGCGGGGAGCTGTTTTTT. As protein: CASSGAGSGELFF.

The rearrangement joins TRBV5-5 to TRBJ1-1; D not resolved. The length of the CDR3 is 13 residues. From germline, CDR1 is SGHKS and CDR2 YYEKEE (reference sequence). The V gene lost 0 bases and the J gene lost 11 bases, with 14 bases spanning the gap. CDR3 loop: CASSLDMTIRAFF. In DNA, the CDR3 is TGTGCCAGCAGCTTGGATATGACGATCCGGGCTTTCTTT.

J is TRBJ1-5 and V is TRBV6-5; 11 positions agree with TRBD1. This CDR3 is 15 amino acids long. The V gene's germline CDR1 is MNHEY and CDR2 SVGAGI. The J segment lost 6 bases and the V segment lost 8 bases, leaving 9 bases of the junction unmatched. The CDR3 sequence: CASGPGQGGGQPQHF. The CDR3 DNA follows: TGTGCCAGCGGTCCGGGACAGGGGGGTGGTCAGCCCCAGCATTTT.

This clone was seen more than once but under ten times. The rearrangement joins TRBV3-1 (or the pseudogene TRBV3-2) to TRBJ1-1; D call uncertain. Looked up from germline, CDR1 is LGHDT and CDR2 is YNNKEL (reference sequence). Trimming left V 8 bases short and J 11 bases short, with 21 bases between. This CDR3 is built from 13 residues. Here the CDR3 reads CASATFMSGSAFF. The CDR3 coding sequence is TGTGCCAGCGCTACCTTTATGTCAGGATCGGCTTTCTTT.

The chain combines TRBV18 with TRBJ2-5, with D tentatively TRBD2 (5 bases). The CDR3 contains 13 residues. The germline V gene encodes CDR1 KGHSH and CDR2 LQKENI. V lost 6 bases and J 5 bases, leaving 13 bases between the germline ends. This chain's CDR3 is CASSNPGKETQYF. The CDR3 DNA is TGTGCCAGCTCCAACCCGGGGAAGGAGACCCAGTACTTC.

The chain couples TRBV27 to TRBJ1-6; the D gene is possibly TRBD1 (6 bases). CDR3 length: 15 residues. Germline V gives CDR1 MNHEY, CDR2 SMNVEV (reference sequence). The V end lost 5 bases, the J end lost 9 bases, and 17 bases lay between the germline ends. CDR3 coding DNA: TGTGCCAGCAGTACGAGGACAGTGGGGAGTTCACCCCTCCACTTT. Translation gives CASSTRTVGSSPLHF.

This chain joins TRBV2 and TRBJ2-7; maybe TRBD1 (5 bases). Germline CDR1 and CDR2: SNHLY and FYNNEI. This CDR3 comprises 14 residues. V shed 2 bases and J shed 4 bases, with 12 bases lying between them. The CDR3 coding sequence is TGTGCCAGCAGTGAATTCAGGGCAGAGTACGAGCAGTACGTC. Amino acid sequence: CASSEFRAEYEQYV.

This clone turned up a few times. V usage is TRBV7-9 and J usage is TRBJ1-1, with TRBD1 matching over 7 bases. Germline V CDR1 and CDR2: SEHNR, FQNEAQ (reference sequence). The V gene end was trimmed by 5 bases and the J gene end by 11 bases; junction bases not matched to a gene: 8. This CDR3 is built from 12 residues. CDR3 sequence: CASSPTGREAFF. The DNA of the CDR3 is TGTGCCAGCAGCCCGACAGGGCGCGAGGCTTTCTTT.

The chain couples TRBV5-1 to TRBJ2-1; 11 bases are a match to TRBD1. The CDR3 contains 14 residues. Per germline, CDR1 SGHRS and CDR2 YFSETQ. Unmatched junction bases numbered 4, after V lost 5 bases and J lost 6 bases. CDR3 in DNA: TGCGCCAGCAGACCGGGACAGGGGGGCAATGAGCAGTTCTTC. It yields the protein CASRPGQGGNEQFF.

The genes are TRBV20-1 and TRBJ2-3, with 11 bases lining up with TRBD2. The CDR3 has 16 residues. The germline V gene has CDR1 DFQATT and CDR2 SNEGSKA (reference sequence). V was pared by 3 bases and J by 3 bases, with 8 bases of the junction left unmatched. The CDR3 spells CSASFGASGGTDTQYF. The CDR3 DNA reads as TGCAGTGCTAGTTTTGGGGCTAGCGGGGGGACAGATACGCAGTATTTT.

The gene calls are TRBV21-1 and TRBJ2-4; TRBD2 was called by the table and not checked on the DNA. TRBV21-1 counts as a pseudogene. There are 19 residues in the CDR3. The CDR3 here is CASSHSGRALGGSKNIQYF. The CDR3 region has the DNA TGTGCCAGCAGCCATTCTGGAAGGGCGCTGGGGGGGTCCAAAAACATTCAGTACTTC.

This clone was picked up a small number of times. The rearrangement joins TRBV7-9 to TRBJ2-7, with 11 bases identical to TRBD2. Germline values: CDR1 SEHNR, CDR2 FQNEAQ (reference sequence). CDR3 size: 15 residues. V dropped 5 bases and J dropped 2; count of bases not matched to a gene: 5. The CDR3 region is CASSRLAGGAYEQYV. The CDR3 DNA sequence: TGTGCCAGCAGCCGTCTAGCGGGGGGCGCCTACGAGCAGTACGTC.

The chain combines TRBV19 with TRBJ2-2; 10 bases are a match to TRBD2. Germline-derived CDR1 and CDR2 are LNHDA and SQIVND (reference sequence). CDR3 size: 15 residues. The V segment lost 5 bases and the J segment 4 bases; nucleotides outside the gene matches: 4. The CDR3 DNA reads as TGTGCCAGTAGTCGTACTAGCGGGATCACCGGGGAGCTGTTTTTT. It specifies CASSRTSGITGELFF.

The CDR3 DNA reads as TGTGCCAGTAGTTACAGGGGATCGCGTCACTCTGGAAACACCATATATTTT. Its translation: CASSYRGSRHSGNTIYF. The rearrangement links TRBV19 to TRBJ1-3, with 7 bases aligning to TRBD1. Germline V gene sequence: CDR1 LNHDA, CDR2 SQIVND (reference sequence). J gave up 0 bases and V 5 bases, and 10 bases lay outside the gene matches. This CDR3 spans 17 amino acids.

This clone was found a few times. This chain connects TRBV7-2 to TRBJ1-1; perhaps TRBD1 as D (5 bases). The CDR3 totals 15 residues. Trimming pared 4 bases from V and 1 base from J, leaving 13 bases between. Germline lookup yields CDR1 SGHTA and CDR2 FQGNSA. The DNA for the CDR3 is TGTGCCAGCAGCTCCCAAAGGGGCAGGAACACTGAAGCTTTCTTT. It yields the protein CASSSQRGRNTEAFF.

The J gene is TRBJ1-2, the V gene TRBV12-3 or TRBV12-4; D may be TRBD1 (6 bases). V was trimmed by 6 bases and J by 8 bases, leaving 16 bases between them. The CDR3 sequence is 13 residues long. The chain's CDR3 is CASRKQGTGGYTF. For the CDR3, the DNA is TGTGCCAGCAGAAAACAGGGCACTGGCGGCTACACCTTC.

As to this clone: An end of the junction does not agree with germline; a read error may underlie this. The CDR3 nucleotides are TGTGCCAGCAGCGAGCGACAGGGATCCCCGACTTTC. It yields the protein CASSERQGSPTF. This chain connects TRBV7-9 to TRBJ2-7; TRBD1 agrees at 7 bases. Germline V CDR1 and CDR2: SEHNR, FQNEAQ (reference sequence). The CDR3 length is 12 residues.

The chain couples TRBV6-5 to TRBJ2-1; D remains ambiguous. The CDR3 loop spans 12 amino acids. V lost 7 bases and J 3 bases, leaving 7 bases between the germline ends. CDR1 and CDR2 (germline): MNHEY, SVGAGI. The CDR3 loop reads CASTGYYNEQFF. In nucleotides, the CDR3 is TGTGCCAGCACGGGCTACTACAATGAGCAGTTCTTC.

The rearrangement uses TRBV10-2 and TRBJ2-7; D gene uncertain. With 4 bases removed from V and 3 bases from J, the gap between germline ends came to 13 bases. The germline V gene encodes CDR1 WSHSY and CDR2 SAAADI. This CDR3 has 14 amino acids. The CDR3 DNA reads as TGCGCCAGCAGTGTTCACAGAGACGGCTACGAGCAGTACGTC. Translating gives CASSVHRDGYEQYV.

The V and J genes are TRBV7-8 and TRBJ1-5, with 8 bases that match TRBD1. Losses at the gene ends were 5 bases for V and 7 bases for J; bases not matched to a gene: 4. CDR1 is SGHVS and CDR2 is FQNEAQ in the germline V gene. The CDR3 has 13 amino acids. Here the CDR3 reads CASSIDRGQPQHF. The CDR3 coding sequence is TGTGCCAGCAGCATCGACAGGGGACAGCCCCAGCATTTT.

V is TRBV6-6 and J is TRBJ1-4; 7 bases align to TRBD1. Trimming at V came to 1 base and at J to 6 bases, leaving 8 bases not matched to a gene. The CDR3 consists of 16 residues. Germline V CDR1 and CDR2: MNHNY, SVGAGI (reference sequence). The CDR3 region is CASSYYEGTADEKLFF. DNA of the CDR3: TGTGCCAGCAGTTACTACGAAGGGACAGCTGATGAAAAACTGTTTTTT.

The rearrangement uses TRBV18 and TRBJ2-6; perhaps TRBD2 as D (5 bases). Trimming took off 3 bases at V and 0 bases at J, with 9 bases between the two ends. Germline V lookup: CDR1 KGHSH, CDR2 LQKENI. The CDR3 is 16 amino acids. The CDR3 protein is CASSPLTSSGANVLTF. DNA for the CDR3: TGTGCCAGCTCACCCCTAACTAGCTCTGGGGCCAACGTCCTGACTTTC.